The rows below give T cell receptor beta chains drawn from one sample of a study of sequential checkpoint blockade in melanoma. The assay was immunoSEQ multiplex PCR, and TCRdb's table has in-frame clones only and misses some. The sample contains 30,000 to 40,000 clones, roughly four fifths of which appear only once. The sequencing here drew on CD8+ T cells sorted from blood (inferred from file names), taken from a patient given nivolumab and ipilimumab in sequence. These receptors were taken from a human donor with melanoma. Both conserved end residues are part of each CDR3. Each record gives: J gene, V gene, CDR3 protein.

TRBJ2-1,TRBV9,CASTPSGSVYNEQFF
TRBJ1-4,TRBV27,CASSLRQGAWEEKLFF
TRBJ2-7,TRBV5-6,CASSHQLNEQYF
TRBJ1-1,TRBV30,CAWSWAGGSEAFF
TRBJ1-1,TRBV9,CASSATGGDTEAFF
TRBJ1-1,TRBV5-5,CASSLAGYTEAFF
TRBJ2-7,TRBV11-2,CASSLEWGPAYEQYF
TRBJ2-3,TRBV11-3,CASSFVQGDTQYF
TRBJ2-1,TRBV30,CAWQDRVPNEQFF
TRBJ2-1,TRBV29-1,CSVEDSGQGINEQFF
TRBJ2-7,TRBV2,CASSGLAGAPYEQYF
TRBJ1-4,TRBV7-8,CASSLAAAEKLFF
TRBJ1-4,TRBV4-2,CASSQENGPGWDEKLFF
TRBJ1-4,TRBV7-9,CASSPADSLGKLFF
TRBJ2-7,TRBV6-5,CASSPVGQVEQYF
TRBJ1-1,TRBV15,CATSVRMNTEAFF
TRBJ2-4,TRBV7-6,CASSPEPSRGPKNIQYF
TRBJ2-7,TRBV7-2,CASSLVGWEGSYEQYF
TRBJ1-6,TRBV7-9,CASSFAGPYSPLHF
TRBJ2-7,TRBV28,CASSYPLRGSYEQYF
TRBJ2-5,TRBV5-4,CASSLRGGRETQYF
TRBJ1-4,TRBV25-1,CASKQGEKLFF
TRBJ2-7,TRBV9,CASSDGTGGTYEQYF
.,TRBV25-1,CASSSLDNTYEQYF
TRBJ2-7,TRBV13,CASSLGRLAAGEGVYEQYF
TRBJ1-1,TRBV10-1,CASRQMNTEAFF
TRBJ2-1,TRBV19,CASSRLAGGPSFNEQFF
TRBJ2-7,TRBV7-9,CASSFVDRDHEQYF
TRBJ2-5,TRBV21-1,CASSKNRAEYQETQYF
TRBJ2-1,TRBV27,CASSLPGQGVNEQFF
TRBJ1-2,TRBV6-1,CASSEIFEAGYGYTF
TRBJ2-2,TRBV9,CASSVDAAGELFF
TRBJ1-1,TRBV27,CASSARQGANDEAFF
TRBJ2-1,TRBV13,CASSSSAGEQFF
TRBJ2-7,TRBV18,CASSPGPTGEQYF